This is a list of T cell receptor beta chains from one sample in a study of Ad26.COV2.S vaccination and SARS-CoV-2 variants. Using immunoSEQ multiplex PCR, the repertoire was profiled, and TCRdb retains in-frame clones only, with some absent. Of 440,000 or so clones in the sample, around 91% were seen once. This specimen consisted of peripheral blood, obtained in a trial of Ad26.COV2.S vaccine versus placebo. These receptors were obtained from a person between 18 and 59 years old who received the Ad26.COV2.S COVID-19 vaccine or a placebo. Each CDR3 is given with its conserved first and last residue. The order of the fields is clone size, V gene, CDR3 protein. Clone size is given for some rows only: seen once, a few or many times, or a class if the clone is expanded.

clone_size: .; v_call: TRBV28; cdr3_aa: CASLGSTEAFF
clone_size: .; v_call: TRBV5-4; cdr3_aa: CASSLLRRETQYF
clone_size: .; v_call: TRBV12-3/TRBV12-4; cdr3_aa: CASTTDRGPEAFF
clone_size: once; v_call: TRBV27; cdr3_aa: CASSFVLAAAYEQYF
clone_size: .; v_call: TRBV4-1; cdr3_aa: CASSRLTSGSLTSYEQYF
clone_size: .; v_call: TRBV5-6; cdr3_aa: CASSPTLGGELFF
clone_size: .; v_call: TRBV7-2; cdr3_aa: CASSFIPDPGTDTQYF
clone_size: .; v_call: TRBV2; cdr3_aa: CASRAQGITEAFF
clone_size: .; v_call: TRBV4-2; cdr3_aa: CASSQDRAPGELFF
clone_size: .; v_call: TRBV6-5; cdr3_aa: CASRPRVRGDEQYF
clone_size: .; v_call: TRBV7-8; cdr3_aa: CASSDPERGLNYEQYF
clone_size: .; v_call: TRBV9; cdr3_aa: CASSVAGEASPLHF
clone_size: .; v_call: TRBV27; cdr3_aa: CASSSPTQYF
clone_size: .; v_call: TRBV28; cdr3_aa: CASSLSGGPISYEQYF
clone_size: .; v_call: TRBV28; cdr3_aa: CASSLGRGSAGYTF
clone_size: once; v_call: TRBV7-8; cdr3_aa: CASSTRQGLNTEAFF
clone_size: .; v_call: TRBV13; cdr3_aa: CASSLGEVGGGKNIQYF
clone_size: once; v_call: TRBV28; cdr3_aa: CATNHHHYGYTF
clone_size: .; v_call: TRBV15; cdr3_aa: CATSRTGQAGNQPQHF
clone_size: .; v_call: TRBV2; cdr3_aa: CASSLLGPFQNIQYF
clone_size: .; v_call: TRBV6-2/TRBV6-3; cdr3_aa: CASSPLDQPQHF
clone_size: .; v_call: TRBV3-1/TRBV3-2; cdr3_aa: CASSQARDPTDTQYF